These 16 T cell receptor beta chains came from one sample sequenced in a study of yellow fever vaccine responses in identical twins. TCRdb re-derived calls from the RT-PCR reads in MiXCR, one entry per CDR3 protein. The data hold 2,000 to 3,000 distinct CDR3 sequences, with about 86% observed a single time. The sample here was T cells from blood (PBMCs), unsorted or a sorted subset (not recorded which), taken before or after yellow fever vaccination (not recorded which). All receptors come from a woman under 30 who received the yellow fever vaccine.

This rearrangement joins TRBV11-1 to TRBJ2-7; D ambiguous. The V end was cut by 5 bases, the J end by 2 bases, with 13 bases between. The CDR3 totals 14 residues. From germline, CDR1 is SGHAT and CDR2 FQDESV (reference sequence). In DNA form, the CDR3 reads TGTGCCAGCAGCCCCCTCCCCCAGGCCTACGAGCAGTACTTC. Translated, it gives CASSPLPQAYEQYF.

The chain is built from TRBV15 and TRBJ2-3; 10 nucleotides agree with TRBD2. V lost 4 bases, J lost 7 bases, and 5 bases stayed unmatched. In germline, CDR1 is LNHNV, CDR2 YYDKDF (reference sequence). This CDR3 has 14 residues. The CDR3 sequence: CATSTGTSVNTQYF. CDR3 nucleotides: TGTGCCACCAGCACAGGGACTAGCGTGAATACGCAGTATTTT.

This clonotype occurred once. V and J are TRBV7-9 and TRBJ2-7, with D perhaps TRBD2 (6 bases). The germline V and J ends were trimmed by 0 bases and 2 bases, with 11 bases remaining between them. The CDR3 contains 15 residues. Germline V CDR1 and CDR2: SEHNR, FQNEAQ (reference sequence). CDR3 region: CASSLAGLGTYEQYF. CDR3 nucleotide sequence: TGTGCCAGCAGCTTAGCGGGACTTGGGACCTACGAGCAGTACTTC.

CDR3 DNA sequence: TGCAGCGTTACAAAGAACATGAGATCCTACGAGCAGTACTTC. Translation: CSVTKNMRSYEQYF. V gene TRBV29-1 combines with J gene TRBJ2-7; D unresolved. Trimming took 5 bases from V and 1 from J, leaving 15 bases between them. CDR3 length: 14 residues. The germline V gene encodes CDR1 SQVTM and CDR2 ANQGSEA.

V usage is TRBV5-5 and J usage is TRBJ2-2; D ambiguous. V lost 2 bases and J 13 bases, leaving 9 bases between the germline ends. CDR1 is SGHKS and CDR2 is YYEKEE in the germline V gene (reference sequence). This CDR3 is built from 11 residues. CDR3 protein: CASSFPPALFF. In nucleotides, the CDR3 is TGTGCCAGCAGCTTCCCCCCTGCGCTGTTTTTT.

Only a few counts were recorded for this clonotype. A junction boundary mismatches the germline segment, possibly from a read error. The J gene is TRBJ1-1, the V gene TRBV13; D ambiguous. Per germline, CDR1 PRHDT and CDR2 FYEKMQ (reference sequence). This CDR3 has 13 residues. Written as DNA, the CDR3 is TGTGCCAGCAGCGTAGGGCGGGGCACTGAAGCTTTCTTT. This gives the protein CASSVGRGTEAFF.

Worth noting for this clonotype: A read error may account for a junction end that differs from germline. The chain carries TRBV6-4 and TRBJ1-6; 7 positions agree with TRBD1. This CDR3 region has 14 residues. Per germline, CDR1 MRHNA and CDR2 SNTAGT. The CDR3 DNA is TGTGCCATCAGTGAGTCGACAGGGCGCTCACCCCTCCACTTT. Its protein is CAISESTGRSPLHF.

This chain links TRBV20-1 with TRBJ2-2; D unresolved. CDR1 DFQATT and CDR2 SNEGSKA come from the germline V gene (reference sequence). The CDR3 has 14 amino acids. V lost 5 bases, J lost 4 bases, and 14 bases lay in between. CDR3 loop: CSASLASGTGELFF. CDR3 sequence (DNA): TGCAGTGCTTCTCTTGCGTCGGGCACCGGGGAGCTGTTTTTT.

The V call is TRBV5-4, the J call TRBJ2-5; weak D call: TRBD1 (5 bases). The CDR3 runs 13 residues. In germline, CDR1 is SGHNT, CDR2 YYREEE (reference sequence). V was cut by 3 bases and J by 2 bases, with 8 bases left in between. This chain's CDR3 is CASSSGQQETQYF. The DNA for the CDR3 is TGTGCCAGCAGCTCAGGACAACAAGAGACCCAGTACTTC.

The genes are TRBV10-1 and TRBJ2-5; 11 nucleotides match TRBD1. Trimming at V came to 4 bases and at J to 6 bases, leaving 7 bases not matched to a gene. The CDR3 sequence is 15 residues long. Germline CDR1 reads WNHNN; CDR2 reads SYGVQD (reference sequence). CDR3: CASSADGQGAKTQYF. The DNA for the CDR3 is TGCGCCAGCAGTGCGGATGGACAGGGGGCGAAGACCCAGTACTTC.

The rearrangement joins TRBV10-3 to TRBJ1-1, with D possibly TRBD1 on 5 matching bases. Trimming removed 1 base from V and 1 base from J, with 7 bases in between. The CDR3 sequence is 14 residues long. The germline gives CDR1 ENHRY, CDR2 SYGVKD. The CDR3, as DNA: TGTGCCATCAGTGAGTTGAGGGGGAACACTGAAGCTTTCTTT. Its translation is CAISELRGNTEAFF.

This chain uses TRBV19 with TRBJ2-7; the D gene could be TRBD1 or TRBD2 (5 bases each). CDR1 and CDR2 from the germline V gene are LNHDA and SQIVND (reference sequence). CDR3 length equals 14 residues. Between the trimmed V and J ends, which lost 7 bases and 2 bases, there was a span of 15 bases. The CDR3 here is CASTPGRQTYEQYF. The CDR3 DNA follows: TGTGCCAGTACCCCGGGACGGCAGACCTACGAGCAGTACTTC.

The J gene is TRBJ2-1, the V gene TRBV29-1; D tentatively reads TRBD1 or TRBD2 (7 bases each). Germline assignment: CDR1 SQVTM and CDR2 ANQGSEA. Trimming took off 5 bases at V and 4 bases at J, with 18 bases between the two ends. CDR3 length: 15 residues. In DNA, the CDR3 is TGCAGCGTTATGTTCCAGGGGGGGGGATACAATGAGCAGTTCTTC. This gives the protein CSVMFQGGGYNEQFF.

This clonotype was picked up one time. The CDR3 sequence is CASSPLTTLAGVNNEQFF. The CDR3, as DNA: TGTGCCAGCTCACCCCTCACAACTTTAGCGGGGGTAAACAATGAGCAGTTCTTC. The V gene is TRBV18, the J gene TRBJ2-1, with TRBD2 identical over 9 bases. V lost 3 bases and J lost 5; bases outside the gene matches: 14. The CDR3 runs 18 residues. Germline V gene lookup returns CDR1 KGHSH and CDR2 LQKENI.

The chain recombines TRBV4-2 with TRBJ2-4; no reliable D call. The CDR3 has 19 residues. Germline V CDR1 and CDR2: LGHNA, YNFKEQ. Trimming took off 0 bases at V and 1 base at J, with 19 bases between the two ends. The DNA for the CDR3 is TGTGCCAGCAGCCAAGAGTTGGTGGGGTTGGAAACTGCCAAAAACATTCAGTACTTC. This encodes CASSQELVGLETAKNIQYF.

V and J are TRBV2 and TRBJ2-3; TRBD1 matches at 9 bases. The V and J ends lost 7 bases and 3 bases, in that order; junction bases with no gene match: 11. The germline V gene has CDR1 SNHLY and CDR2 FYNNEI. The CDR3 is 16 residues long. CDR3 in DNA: TGTGCCAGCACTGCCGTGGGGGGACAGGGAACAGATACGCAGTATTTT. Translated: CASTAVGGQGTDTQYF. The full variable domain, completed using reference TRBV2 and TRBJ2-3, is EPEVTQTPSHQVTQMGQEVILRCVPISNHLYFYWYRQILGQKVEFLVSFYNNEISEKSEIFDDQFSVERPDGSNFTLKIRSTKLEDSAMYFCASTAVGGQGTDTQYFGPGTRLTVL.